There are many counts of the clone carrying this T cell receptor beta chain. These data are taken from a study of T-cell reconstitution after alpha-beta-depleted transplantation in children. The authors prepared the TCRbeta library with unique molecular identifiers. Using its own MiXCR run on the PCR reads, TCRdb lists one record per CDR3 protein. The profile shows about 230,000 distinct CDR3 sequences, about 9.6% of them singletons. This sequence was found in a human donor who donated a stem cell graft to a child with SCID. The sequenced sample was PBMCs from the stem cell graft donor, obtained from the stem cell graft.

This CDR3 reads CASSFYRDGYGYTF. DNA for the CDR3: TGTGCCAGCAGCTTCTACAGGGACGGCTATGGCTACACCTTC. V gene TRBV7-2 combines with J gene TRBJ1-2, with a weak D call TRBD1 (6 bases). CDR1 and CDR2 from the germline V gene are SGHTA and FQGNSA. This CDR3 contains 14 residues. The ends were cut back, 3 bases at V and 4 bases at J, with 12 bases in the middle.